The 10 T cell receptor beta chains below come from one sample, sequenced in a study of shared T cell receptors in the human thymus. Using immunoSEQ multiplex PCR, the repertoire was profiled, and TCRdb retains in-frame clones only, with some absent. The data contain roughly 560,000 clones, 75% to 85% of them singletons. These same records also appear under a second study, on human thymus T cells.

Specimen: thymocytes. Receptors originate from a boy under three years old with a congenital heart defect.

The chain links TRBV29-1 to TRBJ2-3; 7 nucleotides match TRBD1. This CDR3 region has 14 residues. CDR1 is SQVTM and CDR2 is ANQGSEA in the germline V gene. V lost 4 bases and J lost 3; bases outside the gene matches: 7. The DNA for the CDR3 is TGCAGCGTTGTAAAAGGGGGCGCGACAGATACGCAGTATTTT. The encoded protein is CSVVKGGATDTQYF.

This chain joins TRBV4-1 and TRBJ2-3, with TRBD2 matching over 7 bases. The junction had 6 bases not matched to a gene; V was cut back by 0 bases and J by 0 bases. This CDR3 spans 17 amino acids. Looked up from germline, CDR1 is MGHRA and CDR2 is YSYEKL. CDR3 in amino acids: CASSQEILAESTDTQYF. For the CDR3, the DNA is TGCGCCAGCAGCCAAGAGATTCTAGCGGAAAGCACAGATACGCAGTATTTT.

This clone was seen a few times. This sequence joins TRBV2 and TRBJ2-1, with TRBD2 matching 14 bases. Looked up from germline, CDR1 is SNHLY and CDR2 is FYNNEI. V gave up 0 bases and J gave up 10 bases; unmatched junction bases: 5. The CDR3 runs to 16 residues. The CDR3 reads CASSEAEGLAGVEQFF. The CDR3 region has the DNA TGTGCCAGCAGTGAAGCGGAGGGACTAGCGGGAGTGGAGCAGTTCTTC.

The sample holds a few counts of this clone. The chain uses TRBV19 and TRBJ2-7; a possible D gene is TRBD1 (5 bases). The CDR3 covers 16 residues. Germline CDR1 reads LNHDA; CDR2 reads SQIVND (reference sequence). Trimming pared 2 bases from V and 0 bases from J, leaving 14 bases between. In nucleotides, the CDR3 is TGTGCCAGTAGTATAACAACTGGGGCGAGCTCCTACGAGCAGTACTTC. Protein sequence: CASSITTGASSYEQYF.

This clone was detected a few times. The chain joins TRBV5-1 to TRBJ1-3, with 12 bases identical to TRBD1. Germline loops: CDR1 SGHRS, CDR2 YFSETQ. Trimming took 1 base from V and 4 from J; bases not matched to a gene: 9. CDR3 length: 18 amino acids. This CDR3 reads CASSLKSGTGGPGNTIYF. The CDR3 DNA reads TGCGCCAGCAGCTTGAAATCAGGGACAGGGGGCCCGGGAAACACCATATATTTT.

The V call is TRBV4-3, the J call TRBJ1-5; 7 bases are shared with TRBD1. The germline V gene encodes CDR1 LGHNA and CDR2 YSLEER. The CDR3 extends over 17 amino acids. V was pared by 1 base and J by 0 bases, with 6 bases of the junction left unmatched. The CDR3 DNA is TGCGCCAGCAGCCAAGGCCACGACAGGGATAGCAATCAGCCCCAGCATTTT. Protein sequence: CASSQGHDRDSNQPQHF.

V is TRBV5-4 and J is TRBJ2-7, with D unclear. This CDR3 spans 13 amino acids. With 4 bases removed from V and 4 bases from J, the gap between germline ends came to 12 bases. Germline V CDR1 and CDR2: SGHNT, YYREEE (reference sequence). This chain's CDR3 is CASSNSGLYEQYF. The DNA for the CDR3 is TGTGCCAGCAGCAACTCGGGTCTTTACGAGCAGTACTTC.

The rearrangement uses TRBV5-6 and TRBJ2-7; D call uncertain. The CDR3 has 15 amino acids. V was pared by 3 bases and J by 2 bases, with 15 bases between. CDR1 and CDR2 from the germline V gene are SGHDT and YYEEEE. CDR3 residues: CASSCPRTNTYEQYF. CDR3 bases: TGTGCCAGCAGCTGCCCCAGAACTAACACCTACGAGCAGTACTTC.

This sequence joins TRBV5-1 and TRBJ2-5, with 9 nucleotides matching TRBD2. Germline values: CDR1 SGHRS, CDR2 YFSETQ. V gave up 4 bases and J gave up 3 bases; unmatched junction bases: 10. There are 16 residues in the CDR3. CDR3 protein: CASSPLDAGGEETQYF. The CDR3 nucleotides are TGCGCCAGCAGCCCCCTCGACGCGGGGGGGGAAGAGACCCAGTACTTC.

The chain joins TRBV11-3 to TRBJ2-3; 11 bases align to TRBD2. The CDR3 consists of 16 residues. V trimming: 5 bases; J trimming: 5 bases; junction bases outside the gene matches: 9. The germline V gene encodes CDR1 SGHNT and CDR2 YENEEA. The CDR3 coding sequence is TGTGCCAGCAGCCAGAGACTAGCGGGATATGGAGATACGCAGTATTTT. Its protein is CASSQRLAGYGDTQYF.